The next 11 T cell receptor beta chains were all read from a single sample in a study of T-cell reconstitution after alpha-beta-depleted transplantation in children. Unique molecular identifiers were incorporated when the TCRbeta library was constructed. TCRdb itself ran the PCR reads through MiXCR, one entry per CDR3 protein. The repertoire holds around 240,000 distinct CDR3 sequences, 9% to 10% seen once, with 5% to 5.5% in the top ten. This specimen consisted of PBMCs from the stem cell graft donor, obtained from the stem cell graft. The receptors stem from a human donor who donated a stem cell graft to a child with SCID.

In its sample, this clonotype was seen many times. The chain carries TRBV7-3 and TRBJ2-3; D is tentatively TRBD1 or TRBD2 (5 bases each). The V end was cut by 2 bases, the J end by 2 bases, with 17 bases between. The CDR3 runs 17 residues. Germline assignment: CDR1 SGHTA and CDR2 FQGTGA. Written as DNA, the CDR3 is TGTGCCAGCAGCTTATCCCACGGGGCAGGGAACACAGATACGCAGTATTTT. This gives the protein CASSLSHGAGNTDTQYF.

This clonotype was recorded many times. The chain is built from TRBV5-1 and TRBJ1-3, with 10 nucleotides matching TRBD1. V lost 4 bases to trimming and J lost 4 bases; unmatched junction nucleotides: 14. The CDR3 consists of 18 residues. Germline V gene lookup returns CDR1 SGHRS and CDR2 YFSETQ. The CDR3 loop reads CASSILPSGTGVGNTIYF. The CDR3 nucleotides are TGCGCCAGCAGCATACTACCATCCGGGACAGGGGTCGGAAACACCATATATTTT.

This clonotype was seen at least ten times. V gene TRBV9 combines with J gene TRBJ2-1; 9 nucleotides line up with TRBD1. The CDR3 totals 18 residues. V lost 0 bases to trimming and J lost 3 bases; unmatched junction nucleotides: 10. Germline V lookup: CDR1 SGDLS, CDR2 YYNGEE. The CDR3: CASSVAGRTGAIYNEQFF. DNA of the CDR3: TGTGCCAGCAGCGTAGCGGGAAGGACAGGGGCCATCTACAATGAGCAGTTCTTC.

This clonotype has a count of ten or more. DNA of the CDR3: TGCGCCAGCAGCTTGCAAGGGACAGGGGAGGATTCACCCCTCCACTTT. Residues: CASSLQGTGEDSPLHF. The rearrangement uses TRBV5-1 and TRBJ1-6; 10 bases line up with TRBD1. V gave up 1 base and J gave up 8 bases; unmatched junction bases: 6. In germline, CDR1 is SGHRS, CDR2 YFSETQ. The CDR3 runs 16 residues.

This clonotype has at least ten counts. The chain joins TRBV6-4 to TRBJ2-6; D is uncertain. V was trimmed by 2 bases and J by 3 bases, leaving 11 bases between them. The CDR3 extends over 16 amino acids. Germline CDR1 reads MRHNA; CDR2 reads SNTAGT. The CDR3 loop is CASSDGSSFGANVLTF. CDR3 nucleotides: TGTGCCAGCAGTGACGGATCCTCCTTTGGGGCCAACGTCCTGACTTTC.

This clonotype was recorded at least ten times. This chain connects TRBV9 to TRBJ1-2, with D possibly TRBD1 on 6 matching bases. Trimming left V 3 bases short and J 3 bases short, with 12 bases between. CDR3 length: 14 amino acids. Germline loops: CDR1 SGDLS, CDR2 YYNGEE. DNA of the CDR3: TGTGCCAGCAGCGGAGGGGGGAACGACTATGGCTACACCTTC. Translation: CASSGGGNDYGYTF.

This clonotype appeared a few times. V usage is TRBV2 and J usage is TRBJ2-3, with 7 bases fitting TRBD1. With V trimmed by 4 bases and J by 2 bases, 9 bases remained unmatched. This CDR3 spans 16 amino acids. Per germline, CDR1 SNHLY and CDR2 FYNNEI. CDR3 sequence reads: CASSGSGTEITDTQYF. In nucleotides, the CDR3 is TGTGCCAGCAGTGGGTCCGGGACAGAGATCACAGATACGCAGTATTTT.

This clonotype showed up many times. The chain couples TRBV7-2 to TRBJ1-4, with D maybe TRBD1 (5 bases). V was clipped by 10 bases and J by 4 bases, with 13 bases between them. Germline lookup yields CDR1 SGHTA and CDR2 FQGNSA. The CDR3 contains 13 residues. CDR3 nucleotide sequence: TGTGCCAATTTAGACAGCCTTAATGAAAAACTGTTTTTT. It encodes CANLDSLNEKLFF.

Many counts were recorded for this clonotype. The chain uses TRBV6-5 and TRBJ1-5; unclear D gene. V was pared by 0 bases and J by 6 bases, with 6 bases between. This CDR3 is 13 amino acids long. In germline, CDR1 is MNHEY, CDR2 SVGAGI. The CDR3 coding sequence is TGTGCCAGCAGTTACTCGATACTTCAGCCCCAGCATTTT. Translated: CASSYSILQPQHF.

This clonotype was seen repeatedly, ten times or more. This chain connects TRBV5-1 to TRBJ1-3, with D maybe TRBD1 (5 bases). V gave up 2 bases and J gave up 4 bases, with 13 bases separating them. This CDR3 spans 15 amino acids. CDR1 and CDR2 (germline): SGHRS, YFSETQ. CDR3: CASSLGTVGGNTIYF. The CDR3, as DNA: TGCGCCAGCAGCTTAGGGACGGTCGGCGGAAACACCATATATTTT.

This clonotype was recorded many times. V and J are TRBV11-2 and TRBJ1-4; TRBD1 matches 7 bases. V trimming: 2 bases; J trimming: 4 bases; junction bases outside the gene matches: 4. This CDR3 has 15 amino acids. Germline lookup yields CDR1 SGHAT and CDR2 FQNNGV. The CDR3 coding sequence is TGTGCCAGCAGCTTAAGGGGGACAGTTAATGAAAAACTGTTTTTT. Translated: CASSLRGTVNEKLFF.